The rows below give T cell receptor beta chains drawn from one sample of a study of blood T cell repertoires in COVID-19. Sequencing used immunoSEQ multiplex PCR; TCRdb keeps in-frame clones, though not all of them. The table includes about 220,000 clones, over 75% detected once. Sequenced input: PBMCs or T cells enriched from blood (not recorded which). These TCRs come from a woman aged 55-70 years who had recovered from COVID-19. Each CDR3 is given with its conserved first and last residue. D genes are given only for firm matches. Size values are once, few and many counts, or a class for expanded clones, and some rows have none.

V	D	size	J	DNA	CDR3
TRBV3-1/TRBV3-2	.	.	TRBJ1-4	TGTGCCAGCAGCCAATCCAGGGAGGGGGTGGTGGCTAATGAAAAACTGTTTTTT	CASSQSREGVVANEKLFF
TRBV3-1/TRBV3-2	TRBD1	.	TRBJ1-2	TGTGCCAGCAGCCAGGGCAGGGGGCGCGGCTATGGCTACACCTTC	CASSQGRGRGYGYTF
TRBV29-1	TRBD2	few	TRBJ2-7	TGCAGCGCCATGGGGGTTAGCGGGACCGCCTCCTACGAGCAGTACTTC	CSAMGVSGTASYEQYF
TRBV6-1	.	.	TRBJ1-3	TGTGCCAGCAGTGAACCCGGGGGAGGCTCTGGAAACACCATATATTTT	CASSEPGGGSGNTIYF
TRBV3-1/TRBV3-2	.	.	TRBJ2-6	TGTGCCAGCAGCCTCCCTAGCGCTGGGGCCAACGTCCTGACTTTC	CASSLPSAGANVLTF
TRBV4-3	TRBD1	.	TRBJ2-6	TGCGCCAGCAGCCAAGATCTAATCGGGACAGGGGGGGAAAGTCGCGTCCTGACTTTC	CASSQDLIGTGGESRVLTF
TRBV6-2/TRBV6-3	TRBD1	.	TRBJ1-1	TGTGCCAGCAGTTTTTCGGGGCAGGGGGGCGCCGCTTTCTTT	CASSFSGQGGAAFF
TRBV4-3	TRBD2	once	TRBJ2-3	TGCGCCAGCAGCCAAGAGAGCGGGGGGGGCACAGATACGCAGTATTTT	CASSQESGGGTDTQYF
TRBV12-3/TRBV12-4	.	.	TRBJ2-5	TGTGCCAGCAGACAGGCTTCGGTGGAGACCCAGTACTTC	CASRQASVETQYF
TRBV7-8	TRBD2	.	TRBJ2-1	TGTGCCAGCAGCTTAGGGACTAGCGGGAGGTCGGATGAGCAGTTCTTC	CASSLGTSGRSDEQFF